The 2 T cell receptor beta chains given below trace back to one sample, sequenced in a study of blood T cell repertoires in COVID-19. The table came from immunoSEQ multiplex PCR; TCRdb's copy has only in-frame clones and leaves some out. The sample has approximately 110,000 clones; approximately 85% are singletons. The sequenced sample was peripheral blood. The source of these receptors is a woman between 55 and 75 years old with COVID-19, enrolled during active disease.

The rearrangement uses TRBV5-1 and TRBJ2-5; the D gene is possibly TRBD1 (5 bases). V was shortened by 1 base and J by 1 base, with 20 bases between the two germline ends. Germline values: CDR1 SGHRS, CDR2 YFSETQ. This CDR3 is 18 amino acids long. This chain's CDR3 is CASSLNWARVGVQETQYF. DNA for the CDR3: TGCGCCAGCAGCTTGAATTGGGCACGGGTAGGGGTCCAAGAGACCCAGTACTTC.

This chain links TRBV28 with TRBJ1-1; 8 positions match TRBD1. Germline assignment: CDR1 MDHEN and CDR2 SYDVKM. This CDR3 comprises 14 residues. Unmatched junction bases numbered 8, after V lost 6 bases and J lost 5 bases. The CDR3 sequence: CASSGPGGYTEAFF. CDR3 nucleotide sequence: TGTGCCAGCAGCGGACCAGGGGGCTATACTGAAGCTTTCTTT.